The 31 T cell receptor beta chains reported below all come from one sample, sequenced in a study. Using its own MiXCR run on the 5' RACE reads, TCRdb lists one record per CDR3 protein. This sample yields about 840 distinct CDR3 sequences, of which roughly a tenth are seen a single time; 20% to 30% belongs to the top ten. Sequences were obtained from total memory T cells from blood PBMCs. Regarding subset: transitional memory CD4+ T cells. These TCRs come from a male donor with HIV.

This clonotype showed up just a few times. The DNA of the CDR3 is TGTGCCAGCAGTCGCACCGGGACAGGGACCTACAATGAGCAGTTCTTC. Residues: CASSRTGTGTYNEQFF. The chain couples TRBV6-1 to TRBJ2-1, with 9 nucleotides matching TRBD1. CDR3 length equals 16 residues. From germline, CDR1 is MNHNS and CDR2 SASEGT. V shed 5 bases and J 2 bases; nucleotides not matched to a gene: 7.

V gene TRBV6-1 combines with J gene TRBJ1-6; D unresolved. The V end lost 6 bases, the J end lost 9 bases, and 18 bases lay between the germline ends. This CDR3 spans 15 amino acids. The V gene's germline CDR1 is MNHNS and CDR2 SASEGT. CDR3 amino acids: CASRIDISERSPLHF. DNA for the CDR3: TGTGCCAGCAGGATAGACATTAGCGAACGTTCACCCCTCCACTTT.

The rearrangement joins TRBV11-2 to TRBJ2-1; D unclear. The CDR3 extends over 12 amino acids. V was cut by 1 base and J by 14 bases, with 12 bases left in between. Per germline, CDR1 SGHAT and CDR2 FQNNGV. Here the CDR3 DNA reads TGTGCCAGCAGCTTAGGGACGGGTCCCAAGTTCTTC. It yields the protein CASSLGTGPKFF.

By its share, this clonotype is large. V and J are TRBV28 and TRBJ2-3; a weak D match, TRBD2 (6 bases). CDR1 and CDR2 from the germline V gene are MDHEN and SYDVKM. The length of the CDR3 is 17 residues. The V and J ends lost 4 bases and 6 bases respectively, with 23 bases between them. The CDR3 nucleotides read TGTGCCAGCAGTTACGGCGGCAGTAGCGGAGGGCAGGATACGCAGTATTTT. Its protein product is CASSYGGSSGGQDTQYF.

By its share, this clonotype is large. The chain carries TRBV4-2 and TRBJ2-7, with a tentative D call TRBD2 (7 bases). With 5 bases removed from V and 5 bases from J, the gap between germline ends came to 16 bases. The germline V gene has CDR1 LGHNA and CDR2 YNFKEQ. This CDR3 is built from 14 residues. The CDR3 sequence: CASSLRGGNNEQYF. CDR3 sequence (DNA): TGTGCCAGCAGCTTGAGGGGGGGTAACAACGAGCAGTACTTC.

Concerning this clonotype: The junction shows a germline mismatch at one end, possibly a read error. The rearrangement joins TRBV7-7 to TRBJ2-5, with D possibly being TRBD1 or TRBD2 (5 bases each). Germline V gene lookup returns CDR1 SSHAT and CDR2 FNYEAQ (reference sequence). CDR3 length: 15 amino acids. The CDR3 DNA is TGTGCTAGCAGCTTTAGCCCGGGGCGGCCGGAGACCCAGTACTTC. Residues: CASSFSPGRPETQYF.

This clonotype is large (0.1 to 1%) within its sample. The CDR3 DNA reads TGTGCCAGCAGTTTATCCGTCGGCGGGGCTGAAGCTTTCTTT. Protein product: CASSLSVGGAEAFF. The rearrangement joins TRBV28 to TRBJ1-1; D call uncertain. Trimming cost V 1 base and J 6 bases, with 12 bases left between them. In germline, CDR1 is MDHEN, CDR2 SYDVKM. The CDR3 contains 14 residues.

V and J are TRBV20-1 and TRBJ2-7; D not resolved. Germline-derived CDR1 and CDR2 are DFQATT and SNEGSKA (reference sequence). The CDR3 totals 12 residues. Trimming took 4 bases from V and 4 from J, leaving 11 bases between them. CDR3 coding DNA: TGCAGTGCTATTAGTCAGGTATACGAGCAGTACTTC. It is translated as CSAISQVYEQYF.

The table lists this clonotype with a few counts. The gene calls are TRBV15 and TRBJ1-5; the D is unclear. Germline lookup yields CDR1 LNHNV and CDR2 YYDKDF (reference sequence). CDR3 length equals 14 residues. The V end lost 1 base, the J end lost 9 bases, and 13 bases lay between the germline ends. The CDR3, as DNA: TGTGCCACCAGCAGAGTATCCGGTGGCGCGCCCCAGCATTTT. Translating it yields CATSRVSGGAPQHF.

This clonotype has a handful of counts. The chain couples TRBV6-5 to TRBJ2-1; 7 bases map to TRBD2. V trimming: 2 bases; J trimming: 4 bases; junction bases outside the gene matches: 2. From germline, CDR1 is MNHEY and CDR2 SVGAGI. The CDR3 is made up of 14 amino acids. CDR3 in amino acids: CASSYVGGYNEQFF. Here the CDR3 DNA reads TGTGCCAGCAGTTACGTGGGGGGGTACAATGAGCAGTTCTTC.

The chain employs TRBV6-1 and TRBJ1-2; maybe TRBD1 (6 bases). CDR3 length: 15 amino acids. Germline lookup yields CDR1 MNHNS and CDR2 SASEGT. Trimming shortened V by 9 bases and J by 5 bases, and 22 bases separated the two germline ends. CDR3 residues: CASRLGRGARYGYTF. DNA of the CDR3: TGTGCCAGTCGCCTAGGGCGGGGGGCGAGGTATGGCTACACCTTC.

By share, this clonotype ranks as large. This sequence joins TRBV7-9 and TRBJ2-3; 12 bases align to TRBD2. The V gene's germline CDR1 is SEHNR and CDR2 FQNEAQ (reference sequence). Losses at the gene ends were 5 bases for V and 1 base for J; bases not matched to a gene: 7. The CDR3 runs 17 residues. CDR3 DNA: TGTGCCAGCAGCCTCGGGACTAGCGGGTCCCGCACAGATACGCAGTATTTT. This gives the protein CASSLGTSGSRTDTQYF.

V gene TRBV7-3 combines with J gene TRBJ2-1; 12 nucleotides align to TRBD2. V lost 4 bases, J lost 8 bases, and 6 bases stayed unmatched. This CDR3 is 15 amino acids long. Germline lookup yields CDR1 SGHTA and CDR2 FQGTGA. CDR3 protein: CASSSTSGRRDEQFF. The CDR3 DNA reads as TGTGCCAGCAGCTCGACTAGCGGGAGAAGGGATGAGCAGTTCTTC. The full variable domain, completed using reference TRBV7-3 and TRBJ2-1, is GAGVSQTPSNKVTEKGKYVELRCDPISGHTALYWYRQSLGQGPEFLIYFQGTGAADDSGLPNDRFFAVRPEGSVSTLKIQRTERGDSAVYLCASSSTSGRRDEQFFGPGTRLTVL.

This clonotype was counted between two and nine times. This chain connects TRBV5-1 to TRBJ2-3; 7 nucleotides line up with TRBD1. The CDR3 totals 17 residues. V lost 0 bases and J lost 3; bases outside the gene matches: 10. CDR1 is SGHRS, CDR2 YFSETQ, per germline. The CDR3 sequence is CASSLGHRDSKTDTQYF. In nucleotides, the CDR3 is TGCGCCAGCAGCTTGGGCCACCGGGACAGTAAAACAGATACGCAGTATTTT. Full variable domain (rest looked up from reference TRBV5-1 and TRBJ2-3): KAGVTQTPRYLIKTRGQQVTLSCSPISGHRSVSWYQQTPGQGLQFLFEYFSETQRNKGNFPGRFSGRQFSNSRSEMNVSTLELGDSALYLCASSLGHRDSKTDTQYFGPGTRLTVL.

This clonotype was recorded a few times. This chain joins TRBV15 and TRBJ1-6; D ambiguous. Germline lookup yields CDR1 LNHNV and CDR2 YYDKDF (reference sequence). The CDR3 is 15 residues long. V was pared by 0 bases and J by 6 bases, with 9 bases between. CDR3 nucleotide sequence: TGTGCCACCAGCAGAGATAAGCTTCCTAATTCACCCCTCCACTTT. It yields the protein CATSRDKLPNSPLHF.

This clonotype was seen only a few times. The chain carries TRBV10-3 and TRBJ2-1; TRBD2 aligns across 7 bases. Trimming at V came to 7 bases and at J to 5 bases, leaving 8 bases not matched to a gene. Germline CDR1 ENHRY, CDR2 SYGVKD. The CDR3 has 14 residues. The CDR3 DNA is TGTGCCATCAATTCCGGGGGGTCGGACAATGAGCAGTTCTTC. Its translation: CAINSGGSDNEQFF.

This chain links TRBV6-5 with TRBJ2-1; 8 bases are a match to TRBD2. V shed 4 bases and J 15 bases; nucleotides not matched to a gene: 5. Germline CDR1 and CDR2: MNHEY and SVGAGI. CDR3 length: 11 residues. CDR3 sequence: CASSSGTSLFF. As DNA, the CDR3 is TGTGCCAGCAGTTCCGGGACTAGTCTGTTCTTC.

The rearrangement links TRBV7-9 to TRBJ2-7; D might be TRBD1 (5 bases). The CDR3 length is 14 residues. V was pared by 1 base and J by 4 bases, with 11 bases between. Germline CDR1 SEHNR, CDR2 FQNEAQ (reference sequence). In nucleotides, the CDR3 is TGTGCCAGCAGCTTAGGGCAGGGTGTGTACGAGCAGTACTTC. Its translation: CASSLGQGVYEQYF.

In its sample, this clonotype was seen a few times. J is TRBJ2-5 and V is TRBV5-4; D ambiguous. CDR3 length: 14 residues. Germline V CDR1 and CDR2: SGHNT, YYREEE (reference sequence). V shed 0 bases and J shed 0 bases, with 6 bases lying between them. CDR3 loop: CASSLGSNQETQYF. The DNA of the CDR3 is TGTGCCAGCAGCTTGGGCTCCAACCAAGAGACCCAGTACTTC.

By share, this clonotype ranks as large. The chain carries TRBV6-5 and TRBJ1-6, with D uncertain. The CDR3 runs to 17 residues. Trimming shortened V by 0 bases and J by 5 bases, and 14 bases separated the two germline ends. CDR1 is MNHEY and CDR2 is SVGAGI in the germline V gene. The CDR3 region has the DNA TGTGCCAGCAGTTACTCATACCGGACGGCAAATAATTCACCCCTCCACTTT. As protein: CASSYSYRTANNSPLHF.

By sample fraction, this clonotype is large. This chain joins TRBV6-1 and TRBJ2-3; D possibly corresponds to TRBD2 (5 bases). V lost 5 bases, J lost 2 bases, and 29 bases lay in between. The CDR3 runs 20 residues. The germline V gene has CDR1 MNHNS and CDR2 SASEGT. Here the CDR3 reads CASSPTGPSGGRRYTDTQYF. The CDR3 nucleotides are TGTGCCAGCAGTCCCACCGGACCTAGTGGAGGAAGGAGGTACACAGATACGCAGTATTTT.

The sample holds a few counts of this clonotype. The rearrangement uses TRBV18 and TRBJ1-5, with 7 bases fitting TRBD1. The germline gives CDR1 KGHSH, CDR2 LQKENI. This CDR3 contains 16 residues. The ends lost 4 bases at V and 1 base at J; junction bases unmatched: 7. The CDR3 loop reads CASSLRTGVSNQPQHF. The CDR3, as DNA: TGTGCCAGCTCACTGAGGACAGGAGTGAGCAATCAGCCCCAGCATTTT.

The CDR3 DNA sequence: TGTGCCAGCAGCGCTCCAGAACAGGGCCGCTATGGCTACACCTTC. Translation gives CASSAPEQGRYGYTF. The J gene is TRBJ1-2, the V gene TRBV9, with D possibly being TRBD1 (6 bases). Germline CDR1 is SGDLS and CDR2 is YYNGEE. Trimming left V 3 bases short and J 4 bases short, with 16 bases between. The CDR3 sequence is 15 residues long. Using reference TRBV9 and TRBJ1-2 for the parts outside the CDR3, the full variable domain is DSGVTQTPKHLITATGQRVTLRCSPRSGDLSVYWYQQSLDQGLQFLIQYYNGEERAKGNILERFSAQQFPDLHSELNLSSLELGDSALYFCASSAPEQGRYGYTFGSGTRLTVV.

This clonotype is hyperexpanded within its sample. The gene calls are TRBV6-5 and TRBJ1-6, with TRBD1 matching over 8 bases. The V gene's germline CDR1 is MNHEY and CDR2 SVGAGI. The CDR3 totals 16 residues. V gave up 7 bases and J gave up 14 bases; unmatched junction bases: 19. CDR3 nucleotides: TGTGCCAGCATGTCTCGTCACGGACAGGGTCTGAAGGCCCTCCACTTT. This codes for CASMSRHGQGLKALHF.

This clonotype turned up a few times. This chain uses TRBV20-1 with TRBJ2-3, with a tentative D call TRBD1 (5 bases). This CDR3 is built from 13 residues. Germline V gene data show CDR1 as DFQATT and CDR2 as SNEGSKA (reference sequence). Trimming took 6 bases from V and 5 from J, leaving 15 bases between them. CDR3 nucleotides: TGCAGTGCCTGGGGCCGAGTCGAAGATACGCAGTATTTT. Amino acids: CSAWGRVEDTQYF.

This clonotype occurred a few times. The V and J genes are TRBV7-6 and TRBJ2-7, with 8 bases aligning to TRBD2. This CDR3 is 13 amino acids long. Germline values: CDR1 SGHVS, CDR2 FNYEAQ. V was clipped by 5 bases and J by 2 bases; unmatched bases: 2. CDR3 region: CASSLSGAYEQYF. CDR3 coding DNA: TGTGCCAGCAGCCTTAGCGGGGCCTACGAGCAGTACTTC.

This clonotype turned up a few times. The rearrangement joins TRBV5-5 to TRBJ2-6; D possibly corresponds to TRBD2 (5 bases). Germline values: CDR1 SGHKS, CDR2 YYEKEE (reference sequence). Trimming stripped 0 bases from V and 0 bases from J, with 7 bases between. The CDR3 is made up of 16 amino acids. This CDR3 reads CASSLGGFSGANVLTF. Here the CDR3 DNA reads TGTGCCAGCAGCTTGGGCGGGTTCTCTGGGGCCAACGTCCTGACTTTC.

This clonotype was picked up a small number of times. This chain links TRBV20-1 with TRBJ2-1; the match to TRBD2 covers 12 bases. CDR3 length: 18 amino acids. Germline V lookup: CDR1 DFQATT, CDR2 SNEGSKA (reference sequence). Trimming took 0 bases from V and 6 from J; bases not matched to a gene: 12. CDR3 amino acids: CSARDGGKGLAGSNEQFF. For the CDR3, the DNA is TGCAGTGCTAGAGATGGGGGGAAAGGACTAGCGGGGTCCAATGAGCAGTTCTTC.

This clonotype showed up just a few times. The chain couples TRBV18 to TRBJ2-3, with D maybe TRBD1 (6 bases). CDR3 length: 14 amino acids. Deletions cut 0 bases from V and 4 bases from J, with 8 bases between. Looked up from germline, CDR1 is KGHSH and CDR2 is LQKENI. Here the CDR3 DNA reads TGTGCCAGCTCACCACCCGGACAGCCAGATACGCAGTATTTT. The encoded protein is CASSPPGQPDTQYF.

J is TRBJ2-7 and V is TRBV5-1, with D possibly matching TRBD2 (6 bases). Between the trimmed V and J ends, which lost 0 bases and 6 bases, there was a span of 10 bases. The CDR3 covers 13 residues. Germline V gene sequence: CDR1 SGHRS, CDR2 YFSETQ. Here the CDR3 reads CASSLAGTPEQYF. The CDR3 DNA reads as TGCGCCAGCAGCTTGGCCGGGACTCCCGAGCAGTACTTC. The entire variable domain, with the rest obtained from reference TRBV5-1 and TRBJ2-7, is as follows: KAGVTQTPRYLIKTRGQQVTLSCSPISGHRSVSWYQQTPGQGLQFLFEYFSETQRNKGNFPGRFSGRQFSNSRSEMNVSTLELGDSALYLCASSLAGTPEQYFGPGTRLTVT.

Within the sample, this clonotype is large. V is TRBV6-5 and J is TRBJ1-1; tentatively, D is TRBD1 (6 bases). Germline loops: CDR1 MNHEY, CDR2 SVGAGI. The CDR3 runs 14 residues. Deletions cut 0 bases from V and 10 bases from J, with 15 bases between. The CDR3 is CASSYSARGSGAFF. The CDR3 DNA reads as TGTGCCAGCAGTTACTCGGCCAGGGGCTCCGGAGCTTTCTTT.